This T cell receptor (beta chain) stems from a study of shared clonotypes between healthy human individuals. Study at large: CD4 naive and memory got three plates each, CD8 naive two, CD8 memory one.

Deep was the level used in running the assay. Produced via immunoSEQ multiplex PCR; TCRdb's table is partial and in-frame only. The sample includes about 2.2 million clones, approximately 94% of them seen just once. Terminally differentiated effector memory CD45RA+ cells were excluded by CCR7 positive selection of CD45RO-negative cells. Only Caucasian adults living in Nashville, Tennessee made up the donor group. Regarding this clone: Its target is not known.

Findings and limits, study-wide: Roughly 5% of naive CD4 clonotypes were common to a few donors.

Sequenced sample: naive CD8+ T cells from PBMCs. The clonotype comes from a man in his late teens or twenties in good health. Some clones in this sample may be carry-over from other donors' samples.

In DNA, the CDR3 is TGTGCCAGCAGCGCGAGCGCGGGGGCGCCTTCCTATGAAGCTTTCTTT. It encodes CASSASAGAPSYEAFF. This chain links TRBV9 with TRBJ1-1, with D tentatively TRBD1 (6 bases). Trimming removed 3 bases from V and 7 bases from J, with 22 bases in between. This CDR3 has 16 residues. In germline, CDR1 is SGDLS, CDR2 YYNGEE.